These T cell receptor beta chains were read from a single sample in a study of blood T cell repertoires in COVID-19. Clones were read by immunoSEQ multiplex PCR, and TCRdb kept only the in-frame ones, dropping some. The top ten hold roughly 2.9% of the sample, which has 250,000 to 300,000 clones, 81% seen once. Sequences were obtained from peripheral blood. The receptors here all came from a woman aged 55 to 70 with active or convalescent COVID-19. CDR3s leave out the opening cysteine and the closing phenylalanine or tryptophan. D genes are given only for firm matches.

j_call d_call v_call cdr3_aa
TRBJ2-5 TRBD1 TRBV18 ASSPQKQGDQETQY
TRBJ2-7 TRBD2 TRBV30 AWSTGTSGGRQY
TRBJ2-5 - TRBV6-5 ASRLGVQETQY
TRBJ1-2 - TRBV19 ASSPRGTNRGYT
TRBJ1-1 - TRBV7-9 ASSLTGSTEAF
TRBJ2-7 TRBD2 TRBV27 ASSQERGPREQQY
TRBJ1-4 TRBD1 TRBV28 ASSRDRAEKLF
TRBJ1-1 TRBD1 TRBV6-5 ASSPDRATEAF
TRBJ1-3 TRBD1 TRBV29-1 SVGQGSTGNTIY
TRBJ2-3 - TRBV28 ASISQGTQY
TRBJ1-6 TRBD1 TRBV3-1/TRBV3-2 ASSRGQGENSPLH
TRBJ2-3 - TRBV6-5 ASSFTGRGRTDTQY
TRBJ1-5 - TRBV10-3 AIKAQDYDQPQH
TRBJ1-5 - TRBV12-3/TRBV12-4 ASGQLNQPQH
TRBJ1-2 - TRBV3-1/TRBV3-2 ASSPFRGIYGYT
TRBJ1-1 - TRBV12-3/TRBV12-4 ASSIQGRTEAF
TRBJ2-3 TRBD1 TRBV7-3 ASSPWAGGNTDTQY
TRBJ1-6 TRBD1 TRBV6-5 ASSYSSGGSNSPLH
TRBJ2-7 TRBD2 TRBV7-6 ASSLGLAGKYEQY
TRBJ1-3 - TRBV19 ASSIKGSSGNTIY
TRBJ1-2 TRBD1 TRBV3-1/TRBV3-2 ASSLYRGWSYGYT
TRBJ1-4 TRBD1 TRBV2 ASRDRTGDEKLF
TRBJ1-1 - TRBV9 ASSVQAEGTEAF
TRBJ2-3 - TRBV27 ASSLSRRASTDTQY
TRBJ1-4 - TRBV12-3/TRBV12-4 ASSLGGKEKLF
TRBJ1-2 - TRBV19 ASTTSGADNYGYT
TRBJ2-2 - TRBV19 ASSTQAATGELF
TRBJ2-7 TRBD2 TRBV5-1 ASSLGGLAGPSYEQY